The 23 T cell receptor beta chains below all came from one sample that was sequenced in a study of T cell responses to AZD1222 COVID-19 vaccine. Method: immunoSEQ multiplex PCR; TCRdb's copy keeps in-frame clones and lacks some. Altogether about 110,000 clones are present, roughly 88% being singletons, with the ten largest covering about 4.8%. The material sequenced was peripheral blood, taken on day 0 of AZD1222 vaccination. Receptors were obtained from an adult in good health.

The chain joins TRBV18 to TRBJ1-2, with 9 bases fitting TRBD1. The germline gives CDR1 KGHSH, CDR2 LQKENI. The V gene end was trimmed by 2 bases and the J gene end by 9 bases; junction bases not matched to a gene: 13. The CDR3 has 16 residues. As DNA, the CDR3 is TGTGCCAGCTCACCAAAAGTGGGGGACAGGGATAGGCGCTACACCTTC. Residues: CASSPKVGDRDRRYTF.

This chain joins TRBV10-1 and TRBJ2-7, with TRBD2 matching 7 bases. The junction had 13 bases not matched to a gene; V was cut back by 7 bases and J by 7 bases. CDR3 size: 14 residues. Germline CDR1 WNHNN, CDR2 SYGVQD (reference sequence). The CDR3 region is CASTPGGSAGEQYF. Here the CDR3 DNA reads TGCGCCAGCACCCCCGGGGGGAGTGCCGGTGAGCAGTACTTC.

The chain has TRBV3-1 (or the pseudogene TRBV3-2) and TRBJ1-2, with a possible D match to TRBD1 (6 bases). Trimming pared 4 bases from V and 6 bases from J, leaving 12 bases between. Looked up from germline, CDR1 is LGHDT and CDR2 is YNNKEL (reference sequence). The CDR3 runs 13 residues. The CDR3 region has the DNA TGTGCCAGCAGCCTCCCGGCAGGGGATGGCTACACCTTC. Protein: CASSLPAGDGYTF.

This chain connects TRBV10-2 to TRBJ1-5; D perhaps matches TRBD1 (6 bases). The CDR3 loop spans 15 amino acids. Germline V CDR1 and CDR2: WSHSY, SAAADI. V was shortened by 0 bases and J by 10 bases, with 16 bases between the two germline ends. The CDR3 is CASSESKRRGGPQHF. As DNA, the CDR3 is TGCGCCAGCAGTGAGTCGAAACGCAGGGGAGGTCCCCAGCATTTT.

V usage is TRBV27 and J usage is TRBJ2-7; 7 bases match TRBD1. After removal of 8 bases from V and 3 bases from J, the junction contained 13 bases not matched to a gene. The CDR3 spans 15 residues. The V gene's germline CDR1 is MNHEY and CDR2 SMNVEV (reference sequence). The CDR3 DNA sequence: TGTGCCAGCGGCCGCGACAGGGTTCGTATCTACGAGCAGTACTTC. It yields the protein CASGRDRVRIYEQYF.

The chain carries TRBV3-1 (or the pseudogene TRBV3-2) and TRBJ1-6; 8 nucleotides agree with TRBD1. Germline trimming cut 3 bases from V and 7 bases from J; bases unmatched to any gene: 5. The length of the CDR3 is 15 residues. CDR1 and CDR2 (germline): LGHDT, YNNKEL (reference sequence). CDR3 sequence: CASSHRDRLNSPLHF. CDR3 in DNA: TGTGCCAGCAGCCACAGGGACAGGCTGAATTCACCCCTCCACTTT.

The chain couples TRBV9 to TRBJ2-7; weak D call: TRBD2 (5 bases). Germline CDR1 is SGDLS and CDR2 is YYNGEE. The ends were cut back, 4 bases at V and 7 bases at J, with 15 bases in the middle. The CDR3 has 13 amino acids. The CDR3 is CASSTLHPGEQYF. The CDR3 bases are TGTGCCAGCAGCACCCTGCATCCGGGGGAGCAGTACTTC.

This clone appeared a single time. The chain couples TRBV5-4 to TRBJ2-1; 8 bases map to TRBD1. CDR3 length equals 15 residues. J gave up 3 bases and V 3 bases, and 5 bases lay outside the gene matches. CDR1 is SGHNT and CDR2 is YYREEE in the germline V gene (reference sequence). The CDR3 here is CASSSDRGGYNEQFF. The CDR3 DNA follows: TGTGCCAGCAGCTCCGACAGGGGAGGCTACAATGAGCAGTTCTTC.

This clone has a handful of counts. The chain has TRBV9 and TRBJ2-1; no clear D gene. The length of the CDR3 is 13 residues. Trimming took 8 bases from V and 5 from J, leaving 14 bases between them. Germline lookup yields CDR1 SGDLS and CDR2 YYNGEE. The CDR3 reads CASWNPPDNEQFF. DNA for the CDR3: TGTGCCAGTTGGAACCCCCCGGACAATGAGCAGTTCTTC.

The chain has TRBV5-1 and TRBJ2-5; the D is unclear. Trimming shortened V by 4 bases and J by 5 bases, and 15 bases separated the two germline ends. The CDR3 covers 14 residues. Germline assignment: CDR1 SGHRS and CDR2 YFSETQ. CDR3 in amino acids: CASSLGRPRETQYF. DNA of the CDR3: TGCGCCAGCAGCCTCGGACGACCGAGGGAGACCCAGTACTTC.

This sequence joins TRBV13 and TRBJ2-2; 12 nucleotides line up with TRBD2. Trimming removed 3 bases from V and 0 bases from J; junction bases left unmatched: 5. Per the germline V gene, CDR1 is PRHDT and CDR2 is FYEKMQ (reference sequence). This CDR3 contains 18 residues. In nucleotides, the CDR3 is TGTGCCAGCAGCTTGGGTCTAGCGGGAGGGCCGAACACCGGGGAGCTGTTTTTT. Encoded protein: CASSLGLAGGPNTGELFF.

J is TRBJ1-4 and V is TRBV6-5; possible D gene TRBD1, 5 bases. V shed 6 bases and J shed 7 bases, with 18 bases lying between them. This CDR3 is built from 15 residues. The germline V gene has CDR1 MNHEY and CDR2 SVGAGI. This CDR3 is CASRTTQGVGEKLFF. CDR3 nucleotide sequence: TGTGCCAGCAGGACTACTCAGGGCGTTGGTGAAAAACTGTTTTTT.

The chain has TRBV30 and TRBJ1-5; maybe TRBD1 (5 bases). The CDR3 covers 13 residues. CDR1 GTSNPN and CDR2 SVGIG come from the germline V gene (reference sequence). Trimming removed 0 bases at V and 6 bases at J, with 9 bases between. In DNA, the CDR3 is TGTGCCTGGAGTGTACGGGGGATTCAGCCCCAGCATTTT. It codes for CAWSVRGIQPQHF.

The rearrangement links TRBV13 to TRBJ2-6; TRBD1 is a possible D gene (6 bases). Trimming left V 8 bases short and J 2 bases short, with 22 bases between. The CDR3 loop spans 18 amino acids. Germline lookup yields CDR1 PRHDT and CDR2 FYEKMQ (reference sequence). The CDR3 nucleotides are TGTGCCAGCGGGCTTCGGGTGGTCAGGGGTGCTGGGGCCAACGTCCTGACTTTC. This gives the protein CASGLRVVRGAGANVLTF.

CDR3: CASSLTSGRGTDTQYF. The DNA for the CDR3 is TGTGCCAGCAGTTTAACTAGCGGGAGAGGCACAGATACGCAGTATTTT. The chain links TRBV28 to TRBJ2-3, with 11 bases matching TRBD2. CDR1 is MDHEN, CDR2 SYDVKM, per germline. The CDR3 sequence is 16 residues long. J gave up 1 base and V 2 bases, and 2 bases lay outside the gene matches.

The V call is TRBV7-9, the J call TRBJ1-1, with 8 bases lining up with TRBD1. The CDR3 contains 15 residues. Trimming at V came to 4 bases and at J to 4 bases, leaving 8 bases not matched to a gene. In germline, CDR1 is SEHNR, CDR2 FQNEAQ (reference sequence). This CDR3 reads CASSSDRTGGTEAFF. CDR3 sequence (DNA): TGTGCCAGCAGCTCCGACAGAACAGGGGGCACTGAAGCTTTCTTT.

The rearrangement uses TRBV2 and TRBJ2-2; D is ambiguous. With 3 bases removed from V and 0 bases from J, the gap between germline ends came to 5 bases. Germline-derived CDR1 and CDR2 are SNHLY and FYNNEI. The CDR3 has 14 amino acids. The CDR3 DNA follows: TGTGCCAGCAGTGATAGGGCGAACACCGGGGAGCTGTTTTTT. Protein product: CASSDRANTGELFF.

This clone was observed once. The chain joins TRBV7-2 to TRBJ2-7, with 11 bases identical to TRBD2. There are 16 residues in the CDR3. Germline V CDR1 and CDR2: SGHTA, FQGNSA. Unmatched junction bases numbered 9, after V lost 5 bases and J lost 3 bases. The CDR3 DNA reads as TGTGCCAGCAGCCCTAGGGGGACTAGCGGCTTCTACGAGCAGTACTTC. It specifies CASSPRGTSGFYEQYF.

The chain combines TRBV27 with TRBJ2-1, with 10 bases that match TRBD2. The germline V gene encodes CDR1 MNHEY and CDR2 SMNVEV (reference sequence). V lost 7 bases and J lost 0; bases outside the gene matches: 15. There are 19 residues in the CDR3. Here the CDR3 reads CASTSMTSGLGSSYNEQFF. The CDR3 nucleotides read TGTGCCAGCACCTCGATGACTAGCGGGTTAGGGAGCTCCTACAATGAGCAGTTCTTC.

The CDR3 sequence: CASRAGQKGNEAFF. CDR3 DNA: TGTGCCAGCAGGGCGGGACAGAAAGGAAATGAAGCTTTCTTT. The chain recombines TRBV6-5 with TRBJ1-1; 7 bases map to TRBD1. The CDR3 contains 14 residues. Trimming took 6 bases from V and 7 from J; bases not matched to a gene: 11. CDR1 is MNHEY and CDR2 is SVGAGI in the germline V gene.

The chain carries TRBV12-5 and TRBJ1-1; TRBD1 aligns across 7 bases. The V gene's germline CDR1 is LGHNT and CDR2 FRNRAP. The length of the CDR3 is 15 residues. V gave up 0 bases and J gave up 5 bases; unmatched junction bases: 6. CDR3 bases: TGTGCTAGTGGTTTGGTCCGGGACAGAGGAACTGAAGCTTTCTTT. Amino acids: CASGLVRDRGTEAFF.

The V gene is TRBV19, the J gene TRBJ1-6; TRBD1 is a possible D gene (6 bases). V gave up 10 bases and J gave up 7 bases, with 17 bases separating them. This CDR3 contains 14 residues. Germline CDR1 and CDR2: LNHDA and SQIVND (reference sequence). CDR3 residues: CATRAGQNNSPLHF. The CDR3 coding sequence is TGTGCCACCCGAGCAGGACAGAACAATTCACCCCTCCACTTT.

This clone appeared a few times. CDR3 nucleotides: TGTGCCAGCTCACCGAAGACTAGCGGTACCTACAATGAGCAGTTCTTC. This translates into CASSPKTSGTYNEQFF. The rearrangement uses TRBV18 and TRBJ2-1; 9 bases fit TRBD2. Germline assignment: CDR1 KGHSH and CDR2 LQKENI. The J segment lost 2 bases and the V segment lost 3 bases, leaving 5 bases of the junction unmatched. The CDR3 spans 16 residues.